By frequency in the sample, the clone carrying this T cell receptor beta chain is medium-sized. Its antigen remains unknown. Gene names denote mouse genes. These data come from a study of CD8+ T cells in alopecia areata. Study-level background: Female C3H/HeJ mice aged about 6-11 weeks received skin from spontaneously alopecic C3H/HeJ graft donors aged roughly 6-13 months.

Study observations and caveats: Higher clonality than in normal scalp was seen in lesional scalp, especially alopecia totalis/universalis. Mice showed TCR sharing more clearly than patients did, possibly owing to HLA.

TCR sequencing used cDNA made by reverse transcription of extracted RNA. Assay: immunoSEQ multiplex PCR; the TCRdb copy retains only in-frame clones and omits some. The sample has some 2,500 clones, none seen only once. This receptor was obtained from a C3H/HeJ mouse with alopecia areata. Mice of this strain are of MHC haplotype H2-k. Material: lesional skin.

The CDR3 DNA, read in part, is TGCACCTGCAGTTCTCGGACAATTTCCAACGAA. It translates to CTCSSRTISNE. Given in full, the CDR3 is CTCSSRTISNERLFF. The J gene is TRBJ1-4, the V gene TRBV1, with a tentative D call TRBD1 (5 bases). The read falls 4 residues short of the CDR3 end, and the missing part is taken from the germline J gene. The germline CDR1 and CDR2 sequences are NSQYPW and LRSPGD (reference sequence). The CDR3 extends over 15 amino acids. V was shortened by 5 bases and J by 0 bases, with 10 bases between the two germline ends.